Detailed here is one T cell receptor (beta chain). What it recognizes is unknown. The PCR made use of 60 Vbeta and 13 Jbeta primers. Here immunoSEQ multiplex PCR was the method, and the copy in TCRdb shows in-frame clones only, minus some. Among around 200,000 clones listed, 65% to 80% were seen once. The CDR3 runs to 17 residues. Germline V CDR1 and CDR2: LGHNA, YNFKEQ. Trimming pared 4 bases from V and 6 bases from J, leaving 21 bases between. This sample was included in a study of cytomegalovirus exposure and HLA in healthy donors. The donors (healthy individuals) were bone marrow donors. Findings of the study overall: Using the classifier, cytomegalovirus status was reportedly diagnosed with high specificity and sensitivity. Sequence variants that were highly shared formed a cluster that was likely a sequencing artifact.

This receptor was taken from a man aged 45-65 years in good health and CMV-seronegative. The V and J genes are TRBV4-2 and TRBJ2-2; perhaps TRBD1 as D (6 bases). Sequencing used PBMCs. CDR3 DNA: TGTGCCAGCAGCCCCTACGCCAGGGGCCTCCCCCCCGGGGAGCTGTTTTTT. Translating gives CASSPYARGLPPGELFF.